The rows below give T cell receptor beta chains drawn from one sample of a study of blood T cell repertoires in COVID-19. TCRdb's copy holds only in-frame clones and misses some; the assay was immunoSEQ multiplex PCR. The sample includes roughly 430,000 clones, roughly 87% of them seen just once. What was sequenced was PBMCs or T cells enriched from blood (not recorded which). The receptors were sampled from a middle-aged woman with acute COVID-19. CDR3s include the opening cysteine and the closing phenylalanine or tryptophan. The order of the fields is V gene, clone size, D gene, J gene, CDR3 protein, CDR3 DNA. A D gene is named only where the DNA matches it firmly. Part of the rows lack a size; the others show once, few, many or a class for expanded clones.

TRBV2	NA	NA	TRBJ1-1	CASTVSPLNTEAFF	TGTGCCAGCACTGTGAGTCCCTTGAACACTGAAGCTTTCTTT
TRBV5-1	NA	TRBD1	TRBJ2-1	CASSLEGQAYNEQFF	TGCGCCAGCAGCTTGGAGGGACAGGCGTACAATGAGCAGTTCTTC
TRBV27	NA	NA	TRBJ2-2	CASRVITGIHGELFF	TGTGCCAGCAGGGTGATAACAGGGATCCATGGGGAGCTGTTTTTT
TRBV7-9	NA	NA	TRBJ1-2	CATSKAARYGYTF	TGTGCCACTTCTAAGGCGGCGCGTTATGGCTACACCTTC
TRBV30	NA	TRBD1	TRBJ1-2	CAWRTGGLGYGYTF	TGTGCCTGGAGGACAGGGGGCCTAGGCTATGGCTACACCTTC
TRBV3-1/TRBV3-2	NA	NA	TRBJ2-7	CASSHGSSYEQYF	TGTGCCAGCAGCCATGGGAGCTCCTACGAGCAGTACTTC
TRBV7-9	NA	NA	TRBJ2-3	CASSLAAADTQYF	TGTGCCAGCAGCTTAGCAGCCGCAGATACGCAGTATTTT
TRBV5-5	NA	NA	TRBJ2-1	CASSLDDSNEQFF	TGTGCCAGCAGCTTGGACGACTCGAATGAGCAGTTCTTC
TRBV29-1	NA	NA	TRBJ1-2	CSVEGGTYGYTF	TGCAGCGTTGAGGGGGGGACCTATGGCTACACCTTC
TRBV5-5	NA	TRBD1	TRBJ1-2	CASSPAMGQNYGYTF	TGTGCCAGCAGCCCGGCGATGGGACAGAACTATGGCTACACCTTC
TRBV27	NA	NA	TRBJ2-1	CASSLQGLSYNEQFF	TGTGCCAGCAGCCTCCAGGGATTAAGCTACAATGAGCAGTTCTTC
TRBV30	NA	NA	TRBJ1-3	CAWDVSRGGSGNTIYF	TGTGCCTGGGACGTATCAAGAGGGGGCTCTGGAAACACCATATATTTT
TRBV9	NA	NA	TRBJ2-1	CASSLGLNEQFF	TGTGCCAGCAGCCTGGGGCTAAATGAGCAGTTCTTC
TRBV5-1	NA	NA	TRBJ1-1	CASSFGQIGTEAFF	TGCGCCAGCAGCTTTGGACAGATCGGCACTGAAGCTTTCTTT
TRBV10-3	NA	TRBD2	TRBJ2-1	CAISESILAGGDNEQFF	TGTGCCATCAGTGAGTCGATCCTAGCGGGGGGCGACAATGAGCAGTTCTTC
TRBV5-5	NA	NA	TRBJ2-7	CASSLLLAYEQYF	TGTGCCAGCAGCTTGCTTCTTGCCTACGAGCAGTACTTC
TRBV6-1	NA	NA	TRBJ1-5	CASSARLTGGYQPQHF	TGTGCCAGCAGTGCCCGCCTTACGGGGGGCTATCAGCCCCAGCATTTT
TRBV24-1	NA	NA	TRBJ2-3	CATSDRDSGPADTQYF	TGTGCCACCAGTGATCGGGACTCCGGACCGGCAGATACGCAGTATTTT
TRBV2	NA	NA	TRBJ2-1	CASRSSVHNEQFF	TGTGCCAGCAGATCTAGCGTGCACAATGAGCAGTTCTTC
TRBV9	NA	NA	TRBJ1-6	CASSTAGDADSPLHF	TGTGCCAGCAGCACGGCAGGGGATGCTGATTCACCCCTCCACTTT
TRBV4-1	NA	NA	TRBJ2-3	CASSQGGREDTQYF	TGCGCCAGCAGCCAAGGGGGGCGCGAAGATACGCAGTATTTT
TRBV5-4	NA	TRBD1	TRBJ1-1	CASRPGTGGSLNTEAFF	TGTGCCAGCAGGCCCGGGACAGGGGGATCCTTGAACACTGAAGCTTTCTTT
TRBV5-6	NA	NA	TRBJ1-6	CASSLQGLYNSPLHF	TGTGCCAGCAGCTTACAGGGTTTATATAATTCACCCCTCCACTTT
TRBV15	few	NA	TRBJ1-5	CATNIDRYSNQPQHF	TGTGCCACCAATATCGACAGATATAGCAATCAGCCCCAGCATTTT
TRBV5-1	NA	NA	TRBJ2-6	CASSSGGINSGANVLTF	TGCGCCAGCAGCTCCGGCGGAATAAACTCTGGGGCCAACGTCCTGACTTTC
TRBV19	NA	NA	TRBJ1-6	CASRFRGYNSPLHF	TGTGCCAGTAGATTCCGGGGCTATAATTCACCCCTCCACTTT
TRBV2	once	NA	TRBJ2-1	CASSGRRGSSYNEQFF	TGTGCCAGCAGTGGCCGGCGGGGAAGCTCCTACAATGAGCAGTTCTTC
TRBV18	NA	TRBD1	TRBJ1-2	CASSRGTDYGYTF	TGTGCCAGCTCACGGGGGACAGACTATGGCTACACCTTC
TRBV10-2	NA	NA	TRBJ1-2	CASSVGEDYGYTF	TGCGCCAGCAGTGTGGGTGAGGACTATGGCTACACCTTC
TRBV3-1/TRBV3-2	NA	TRBD2	TRBJ2-2	CASSPALGGGNTGELFF	TGTGCCAGCAGCCCAGCGTTGGGCGGGGGGAACACCGGGGAGCTGTTTTTT
TRBV6-6	few	NA	TRBJ1-2	CASSYISTDVYGYTF	TGTGCCAGCAGTTACATTTCGACAGACGTCTATGGCTACACCTTC
TRBV20-1	NA	NA	TRBJ2-5	CSAKGGETQYF	TGCAGTGCGAAAGGCGGGGAGACCCAGTACTTC
TRBV24-1	NA	TRBD1	TRBJ1-3	CATSDPNRGDGNTIYF	TGTGCCACCAGTGATCCGAACAGGGGGGACGGAAACACCATATATTTT
TRBV25-1	few	NA	TRBJ1-2	CASSESGASTNYGYTF	TGTGCCAGCAGTGAATCAGGGGCCTCAACTAACTATGGCTACACCTTC
TRBV20-1	NA	TRBD2	TRBJ2-7	CSASSGGYAYEQYF	TGCAGTGCTAGTAGCGGGGGCTACGCCTACGAGCAGTACTTC
TRBV4-1	NA	TRBD1	TRBJ2-3	CASSPDRGRLDTQYF	TGCGCCAGCAGCCCGGACAGGGGGAGGTTGGATACGCAGTATTTT
TRBV13	NA	NA	TRBJ2-7	CASSSRSQGAGREQYF	TGTGCCAGCAGCTCGCGGTCCCAGGGGGCCGGGAGGGAGCAGTACTTC
TRBV24-1	NA	NA	TRBJ2-1	CATSGSRNSYNEQFF	TGTGCCACCAGTGGGTCTAGGAACTCCTACAATGAGCAGTTCTTC
TRBV2	NA	NA	TRBJ1-6	CASSEGRNNSPLHF	TGTGCCAGCAGTGAAGGGAGGAATAATTCACCCCTCCACTTT
TRBV5-1	NA	TRBD1	TRBJ1-5	CASSRNPQGELNQPQHF	TGCGCCAGCAGCCGTAACCCTCAGGGGGAGCTCAATCAGCCCCAGCATTTT
TRBV27	once	NA	TRBJ1-1	CASRNRANTEAFF	TGTGCCAGCAGAAACAGAGCCAACACTGAAGCTTTCTTT
TRBV6-5	NA	NA	TRBJ2-7	CASRGAGKKSAEQYF	TGTGCCAGCAGGGGGGCAGGGAAAAAAAGTGCCGAGCAGTACTTC
TRBV7-2	NA	NA	TRBJ2-7	CASSSRDWMNEQYF	TGTGCCAGCAGCTCACGGGACTGGATGAACGAGCAGTACTTC
TRBV18	NA	TRBD1	TRBJ1-2	CASSRDSLYGYTF	TGTGCCAGCTCGCGGGACAGCTTGTATGGCTACACCTTC
TRBV4-2	NA	NA	TRBJ2-7	CASSRWVRESYEQYF	TGTGCCAGCAGCCGCTGGGTAAGGGAGTCCTACGAGCAGTACTTC
TRBV7-2	NA	TRBD2	TRBJ2-3	CASSLDVAGATDTQYF	TGTGCCAGCAGCTTAGACGTAGCGGGGGCGACAGATACGCAGTATTTT
TRBV9	few	NA	TRBJ1-5	CASSVGGGNQPQHF	TGTGCCAGCAGCGTAGGGGGAGGCAATCAGCCCCAGCATTTT
TRBV5-1	NA	TRBD1	TRBJ2-3	CASSLGGQTGKLADTQYF	TGCGCCAGCAGCTTGGGGGGCCAGACAGGGAAGCTGGCAGATACGCAGTATTTT